Here is one TCR beta chain with its context. Its antigen is unidentified. Sequenced by immunoSEQ multiplex PCR; TCRdb stores in-frame clones only, minus some. Altogether more than 8,500 clones are present, 69% being singletons, with the ten largest covering roughly a fifth. This record belongs to a study of CD4+ T cells in melanoma. Findings of the study overall: A reported correlation linked neoantigen-specific CD4+ T cells to CD8+, macrophage and B cell function. Neoantigen-specific CD4+ T cells in melanoma reportedly had diverse differentiation states.

The CDR3 contains 14 residues. Germline values: CDR1 KGHSH, CDR2 LQKENI. The junction had 0 bases not matched to a gene; V was cut back by 0 bases and J by 4 bases. What was sequenced was peripheral blood. This rearrangement joins TRBV18 to TRBJ2-5; 9 nucleotides line up with TRBD2. The clonotype originates from a human donor with melanoma. The CDR3 nucleotides read TGTGCCAGCTCACCACCAGCGGGGGGAGAGACCCAGTACTTC. Translating gives CASSPPAGGETQYF.